This TCR beta chain was recovered during a study of cytomegalovirus exposure and HLA in healthy donors. Study in general: Of the donors genotyped, approximately 410 in all, around 76% fell in the Caucasian-associated ancestry cluster.

PCR primers comprised 60 Vbeta and 13 Jbeta primers. Generated by immunoSEQ multiplex PCR, the TCRdb table keeps only in-frame clones and is missing some. The sample consists of some 120,000 clones, around 9% of them appearing once. General study points: Sequencing artifact likely explains a cluster of highly shared sequence variants. Upon later analysis, HLA-associated TCR beta chains proved more clonally expanded than other, equally common chains. Serostatus for CMV was the only available immune exposure information.

This clone was counted a few times. Antigen unknown. The receptor's source is a man between 35 and 55 years old in good health and CMV-seronegative. Input material: PBMCs.

The CDR3 coding sequence is TGTGCCAGTAGTGTCCGGGACAGGGACACCGGGGAGCTGTTTTTT. Translated: CASSVRDRDTGELFF. The V and J genes are TRBV19 and TRBJ2-2; the match to TRBD1 covers 9 bases. Trimming cost V 5 bases and J 3 bases; bases outside gene matches: 4. The germline V gene encodes CDR1 LNHDA and CDR2 SQIVND (reference sequence). The CDR3 spans 15 residues.